The clone carrying this TCR beta chain came up many times. TCRdb used MiXCR to reprocess the RACE reads, holding one entry per CDR3 protein. The table lists approximately 70,000 distinct CDR3 sequences, roughly 9.8% of them singletons. The entry originates in a study of human T cells and chemical hapten exposure. Study in general: Patients were given diphenylcyclopropenone on the scalp weekly across the approximately 25-week study.

Indicated time point: patch test 1, 2 weeks after DPC sensitization. Specified treatment: therapeutic diphenylcyclopropenone sensitization with weekly scalp DPC. CDR1 LNHNV and CDR2 YYDKDF come from the germline V gene (reference sequence). V lost 5 bases, J lost 2 bases, and 3 bases stayed unmatched. The CDR3 has 14 residues. Sequencing used whole blood, obtained in connection with sensitization to the hapten diphenylcyclopropenone (DPC). V is TRBV15 and J is TRBJ2-7; TRBD1 matches 10 bases. The sequence was obtained from a woman in her thirties or forties with alopecia areata. Some clones in this sample may be carry-over from other donors' samples. This CDR3 is CATSVDRGPYEQYF. In DNA, the CDR3 is TGTGCCACCAGCGTAGACAGGGGGCCCTACGAGCAGTACTTC.